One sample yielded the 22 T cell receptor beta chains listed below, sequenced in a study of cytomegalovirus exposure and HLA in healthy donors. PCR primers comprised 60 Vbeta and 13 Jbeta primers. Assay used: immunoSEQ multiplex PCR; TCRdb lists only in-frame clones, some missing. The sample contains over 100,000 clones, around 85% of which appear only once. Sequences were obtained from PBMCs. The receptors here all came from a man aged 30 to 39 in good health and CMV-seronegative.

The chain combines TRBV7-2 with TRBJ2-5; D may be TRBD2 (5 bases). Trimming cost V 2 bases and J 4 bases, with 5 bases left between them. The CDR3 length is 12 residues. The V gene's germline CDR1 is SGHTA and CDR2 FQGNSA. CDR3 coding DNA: TGTGCCAGCAGCTTAACTAGAGAGACCCAGTACTTC. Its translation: CASSLTRETQYF. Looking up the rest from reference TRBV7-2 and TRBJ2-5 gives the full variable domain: GAGVSQSPSNKVTEKGKDVELRCDPISGHTALYWYRQSLGQGLEFLIYFQGNSAPDKSGLPSDRFSAERTGGSVSTLTIQRTQQEDSAVYLCASSLTRETQYFGPGTRLLVL.

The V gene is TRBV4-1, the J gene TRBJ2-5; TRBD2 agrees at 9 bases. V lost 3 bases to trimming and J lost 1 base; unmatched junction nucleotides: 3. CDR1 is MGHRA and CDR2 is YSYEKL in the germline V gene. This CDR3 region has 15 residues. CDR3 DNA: TGCGCCAGCAGCCAGCTAGCGGGGTCCCAAGAGACCCAGTACTTC. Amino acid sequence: CASSQLAGSQETQYF.

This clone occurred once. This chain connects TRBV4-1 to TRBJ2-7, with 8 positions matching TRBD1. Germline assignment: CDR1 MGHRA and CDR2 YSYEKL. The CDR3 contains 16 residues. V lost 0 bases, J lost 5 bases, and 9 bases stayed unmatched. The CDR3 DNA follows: TGCGCCAGCAGCCAAGATGAAGGACAGGGAGGAAACGAGCAGTACTTC. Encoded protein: CASSQDEGQGGNEQYF.

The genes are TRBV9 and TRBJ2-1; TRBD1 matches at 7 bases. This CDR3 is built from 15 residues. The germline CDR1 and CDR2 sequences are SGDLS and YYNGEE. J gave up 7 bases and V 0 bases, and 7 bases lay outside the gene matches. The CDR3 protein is CASSVVEGARNEQFF. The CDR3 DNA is TGTGCCAGCAGCGTAGTTGAGGGGGCTAGGAATGAGCAGTTCTTC.

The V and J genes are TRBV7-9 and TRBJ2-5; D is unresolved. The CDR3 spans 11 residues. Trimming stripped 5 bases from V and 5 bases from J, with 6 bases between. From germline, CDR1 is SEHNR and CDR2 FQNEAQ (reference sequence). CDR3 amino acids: CASSGQETQYF. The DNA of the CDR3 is TGTGCCAGCAGCGGCCAGGAGACCCAGTACTTC.

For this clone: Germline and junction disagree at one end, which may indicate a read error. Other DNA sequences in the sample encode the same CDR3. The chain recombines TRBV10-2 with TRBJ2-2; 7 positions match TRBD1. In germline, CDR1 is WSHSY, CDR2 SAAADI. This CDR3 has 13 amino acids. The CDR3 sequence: CASRVQGTGELFF. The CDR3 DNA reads TGCGCCAGCAGAGTACAGGGGACCGGAGAGCTGTTTTTT.

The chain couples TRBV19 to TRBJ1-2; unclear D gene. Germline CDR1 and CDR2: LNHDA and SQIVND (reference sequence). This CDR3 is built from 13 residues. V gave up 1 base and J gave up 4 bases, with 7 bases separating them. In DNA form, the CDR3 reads TGTGCCAGTAGTATAGGAGCGCTCTATGGCTACACCTTC. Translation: CASSIGALYGYTF.

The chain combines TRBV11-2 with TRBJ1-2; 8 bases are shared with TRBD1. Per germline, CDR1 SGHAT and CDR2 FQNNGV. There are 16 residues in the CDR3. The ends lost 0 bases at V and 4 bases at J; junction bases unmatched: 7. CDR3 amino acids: CASSLDPGQGPYGYTF. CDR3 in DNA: TGTGCCAGCAGCTTAGACCCCGGACAGGGCCCCTATGGCTACACCTTC.

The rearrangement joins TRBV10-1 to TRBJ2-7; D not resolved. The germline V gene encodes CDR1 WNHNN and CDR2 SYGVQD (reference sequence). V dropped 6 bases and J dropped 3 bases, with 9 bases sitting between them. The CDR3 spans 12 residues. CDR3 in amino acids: CASRTQLYEQYF. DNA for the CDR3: TGCGCCAGCAGGACACAACTCTACGAGCAGTACTTC.

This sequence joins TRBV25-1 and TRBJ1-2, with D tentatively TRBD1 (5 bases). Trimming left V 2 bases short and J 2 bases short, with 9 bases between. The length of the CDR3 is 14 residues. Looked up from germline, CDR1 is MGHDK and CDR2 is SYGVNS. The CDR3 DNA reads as TGTGCCAGCAGTGAAGCGGGGCGGAACTATGGCTACACCTTC. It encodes CASSEAGRNYGYTF.

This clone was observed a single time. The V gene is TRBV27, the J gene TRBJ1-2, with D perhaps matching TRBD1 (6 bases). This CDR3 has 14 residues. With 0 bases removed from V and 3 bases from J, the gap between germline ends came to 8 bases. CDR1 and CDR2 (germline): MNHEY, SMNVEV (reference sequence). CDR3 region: CASSLSWTDYGYTF. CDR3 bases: TGTGCCAGCAGTTTATCGTGGACAGACTATGGCTACACCTTC.

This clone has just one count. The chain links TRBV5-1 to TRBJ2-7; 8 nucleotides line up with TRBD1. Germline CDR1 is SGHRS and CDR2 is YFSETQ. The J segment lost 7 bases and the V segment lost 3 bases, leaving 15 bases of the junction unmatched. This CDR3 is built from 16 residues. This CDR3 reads CASSSKFDRGVDEQYF. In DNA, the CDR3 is TGCGCCAGCAGCTCCAAGTTTGACAGGGGTGTTGATGAGCAGTACTTC.

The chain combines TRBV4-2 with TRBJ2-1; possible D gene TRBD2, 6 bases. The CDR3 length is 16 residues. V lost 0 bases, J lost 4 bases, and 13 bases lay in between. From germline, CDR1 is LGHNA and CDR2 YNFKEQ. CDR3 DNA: TGTGCCAGCAGCCAAGAATGGGGGACTGTATACAATGAGCAGTTCTTC. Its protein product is CASSQEWGTVYNEQFF.

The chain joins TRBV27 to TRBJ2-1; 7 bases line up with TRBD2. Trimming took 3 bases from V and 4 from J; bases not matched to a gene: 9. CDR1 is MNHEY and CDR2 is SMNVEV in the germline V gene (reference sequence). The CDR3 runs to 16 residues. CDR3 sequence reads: CASSFLTSAKYNEQFF. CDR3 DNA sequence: TGTGCCAGCAGTTTCCTAACTAGCGCTAAATACAATGAGCAGTTCTTC.

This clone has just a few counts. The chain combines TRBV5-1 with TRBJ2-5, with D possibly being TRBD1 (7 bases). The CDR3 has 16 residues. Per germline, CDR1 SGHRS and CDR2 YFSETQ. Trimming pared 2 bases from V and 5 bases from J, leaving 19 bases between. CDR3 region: CASSLNSGQGGETQYF. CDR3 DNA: TGCGCCAGCAGCTTAAACAGTGGGCAGGGGGGCGAGACCCAGTACTTC. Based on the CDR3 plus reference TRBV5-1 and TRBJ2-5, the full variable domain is KAGVTQTPRYLIKTRGQQVTLSCSPISGHRSVSWYQQTPGQGLQFLFEYFSETQRNKGNFPGRFSGRQFSNSRSEMNVSTLELGDSALYLCASSLNSGQGGETQYFGPGTRLLVL.

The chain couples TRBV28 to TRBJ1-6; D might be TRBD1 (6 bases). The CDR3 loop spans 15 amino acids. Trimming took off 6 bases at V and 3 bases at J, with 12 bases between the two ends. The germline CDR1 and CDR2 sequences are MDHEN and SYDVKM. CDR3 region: CASSTDRRYNSPLHF. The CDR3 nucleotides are TGTGCCAGCAGCACCGACAGGCGCTATAATTCACCCCTCCACTTT.

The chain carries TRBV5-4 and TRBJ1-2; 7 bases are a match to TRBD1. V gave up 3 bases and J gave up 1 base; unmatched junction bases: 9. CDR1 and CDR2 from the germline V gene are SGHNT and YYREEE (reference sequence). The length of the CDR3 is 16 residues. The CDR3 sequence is CASSWRQGWVNYGYTF. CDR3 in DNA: TGTGCCAGCAGCTGGAGACAGGGATGGGTTAACTATGGCTACACCTTC.

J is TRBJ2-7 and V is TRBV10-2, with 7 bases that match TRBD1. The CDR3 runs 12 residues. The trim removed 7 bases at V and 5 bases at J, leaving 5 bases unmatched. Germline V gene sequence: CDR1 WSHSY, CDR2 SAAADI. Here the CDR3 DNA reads TGCGCCAGCACCCCGGACAGGAACGAGCAGTACTTC. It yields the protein CASTPDRNEQYF.

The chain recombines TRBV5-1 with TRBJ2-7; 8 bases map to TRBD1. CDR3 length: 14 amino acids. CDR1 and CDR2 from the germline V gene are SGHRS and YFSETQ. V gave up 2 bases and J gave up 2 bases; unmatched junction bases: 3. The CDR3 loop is CASSLGRGPYEQYF. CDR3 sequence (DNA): TGCGCCAGCAGCTTAGGCAGGGGGCCCTACGAGCAGTACTTC. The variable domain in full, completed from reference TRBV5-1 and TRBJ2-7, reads KAGVTQTPRYLIKTRGQQVTLSCSPISGHRSVSWYQQTPGQGLQFLFEYFSETQRNKGNFPGRFSGRQFSNSRSEMNVSTLELGDSALYLCASSLGRGPYEQYFGPGTRLTVT.

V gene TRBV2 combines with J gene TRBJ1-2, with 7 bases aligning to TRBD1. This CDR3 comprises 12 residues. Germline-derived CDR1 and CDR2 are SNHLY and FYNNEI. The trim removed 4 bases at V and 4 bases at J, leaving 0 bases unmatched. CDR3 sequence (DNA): TGTGCCAGCAGTGGGGACAGCTATGGCTACACCTTC. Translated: CASSGDSYGYTF.

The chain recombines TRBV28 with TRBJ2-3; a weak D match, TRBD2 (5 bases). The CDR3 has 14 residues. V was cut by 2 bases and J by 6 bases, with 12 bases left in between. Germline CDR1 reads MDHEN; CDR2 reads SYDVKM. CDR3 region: CASSLTGTEDTQYF. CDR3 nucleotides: TGTGCCAGCAGTTTAACGGGAACAGAGGATACGCAGTATTTT.

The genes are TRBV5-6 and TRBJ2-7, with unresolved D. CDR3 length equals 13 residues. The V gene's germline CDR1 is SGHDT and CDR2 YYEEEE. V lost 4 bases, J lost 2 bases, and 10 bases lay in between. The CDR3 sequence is CASSPGYTYEQYF. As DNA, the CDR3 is TGTGCCAGCAGCCCCGGGTATACCTACGAGCAGTACTTC.